One and the same sample provided the 21 T cell receptor beta chains below, sequenced in a study of cytomegalovirus exposure and HLA in healthy donors. Researchers ran the PCR with 60 Vbeta and 13 Jbeta primers. The assay was immunoSEQ multiplex PCR, and TCRdb's table has in-frame clones only and misses some. Among over 150,000 clones listed, approximately 80% were seen once. The sequencing input was PBMCs. These receptors all come from a woman in her thirties or forties in good health and CMV-seropositive.

The chain joins TRBV18 to TRBJ1-2; a weak D match, TRBD1 (5 bases). The CDR3 has 15 amino acids. The germline V gene encodes CDR1 KGHSH and CDR2 LQKENI. V lost 3 bases and J lost 0, with 11 bases in between. The CDR3 is CASSPDTGANYGYTF. CDR3 DNA: TGTGCCAGCTCACCCGACACAGGAGCTAACTATGGCTACACCTTC.

In its sample, this clone was seen a few times. The chain recombines TRBV4-3 with TRBJ2-1; 13 bases are a match to TRBD2. CDR1 LGHNA and CDR2 YSLEER come from the germline V gene. The CDR3 has 18 amino acids. J was trimmed by 4 bases and V by 1 base; bases with no gene match: 7. The CDR3 sequence: CASSQGGTSGGGYNEQFF. CDR3 nucleotides: TGCGCCAGCAGCCAAGGGGGAACTAGCGGGGGGGGATACAATGAGCAGTTCTTC.

The V gene is TRBV29-1, the J gene TRBJ1-2; possible D gene TRBD1, 6 bases. There are 13 residues in the CDR3. V was cut by 0 bases and J by 14 bases, with 19 bases left in between. From germline, CDR1 is SQVTM and CDR2 ANQGSEA. The CDR3 DNA is TGCAGCGTTGAAGAATCGAACGCAGGGGCGAGGACCTTC. Its translation is CSVEESNAGARTF.

As concerns this clone: One junction end does not reproduce the germline sequence, and a read error may be involved. The chain is built from TRBV5-8 and TRBJ1-5; 9 nucleotides align to TRBD1. In germline, CDR1 is SGHTS, CDR2 YDEGEE. The CDR3 is made up of 15 amino acids. CDR3 region: CAGSFTGGGNQPQHF. For the CDR3, the DNA is TGTGCCGGCAGCTTTACAGGGGGCGGCAATCAGCCCCAGCATTTT.

This sequence joins TRBV5-1 and TRBJ1-6, with TRBD1 matching over 9 bases. The CDR3 is made up of 15 amino acids. Trimming took 0 bases from V and 10 from J; bases not matched to a gene: 5. Germline-derived CDR1 and CDR2 are SGHRS and YFSETQ. CDR3 coding DNA: TGCGCCAGCAGCTTGGGGGACAGGGTTATCTCACCCCTCCACTTT. Translation gives CASSLGDRVISPLHF.

The chain links TRBV7-8 to TRBJ2-1; 14 nucleotides match TRBD2. Germline trimming cut 5 bases from V and 3 bases from J; bases unmatched to any gene: 6. CDR1 is SGHVS and CDR2 is FQNEAQ in the germline V gene. The CDR3 loop spans 17 amino acids. CDR3 DNA sequence: TGTGCCAGCAGCCTGGGACTAGCGGGGGCGCGCTACAATGAGCAGTTCTTC. Protein product: CASSLGLAGARYNEQFF.

The chain recombines TRBV6-5 with TRBJ2-7; tentatively, D is TRBD1 (6 bases). CDR3 size: 14 residues. Trimming left V 6 bases short and J 1 base short, with 13 bases between. The V gene's germline CDR1 is MNHEY and CDR2 SVGAGI. CDR3 sequence: CASRQGLSSYEQYF. In DNA form, the CDR3 reads TGTGCCAGCAGGCAGGGGCTCTCGTCCTACGAGCAGTACTTC.

The rearrangement joins TRBV6-5 to TRBJ2-2, with D unclear. The germline V and J ends were trimmed by 0 bases and 5 bases, with 10 bases remaining between them. The CDR3 is made up of 15 amino acids. Germline-derived CDR1 and CDR2 are MNHEY and SVGAGI. CDR3 bases: TGTGCCAGCAGTTACTCCCGTAAAAAAACCGGGGAGCTGTTTTTT. Its translation: CASSYSRKKTGELFF.

This chain uses TRBV19 with TRBJ1-6; 9 bases are shared with TRBD1. Germline V CDR1 and CDR2: LNHDA, SQIVND (reference sequence). There are 14 residues in the CDR3. V dropped 8 bases and J dropped 10; count of bases not matched to a gene: 9. CDR3 coding DNA: TGTGCCAGTGGACCACAGGGGGCAGGCTCACCCCTCCACTTT. Its protein product is CASGPQGAGSPLHF.

The chain uses TRBV30 and TRBJ2-1; no clear D. Germline-derived CDR1 and CDR2 are GTSNPN and SVGIG (reference sequence). The length of the CDR3 is 12 residues. For the CDR3, the DNA is TGTGCAGCTAGTGCGCAAAGTGATGAGCAGTTCTTC. Translation: CAASAQSDEQFF.

This chain joins TRBV7-2 and TRBJ2-7; D is undetermined. CDR3 size: 12 residues. Trimming left V 5 bases short and J 0 bases short, with 5 bases between. Germline-derived CDR1 and CDR2 are SGHTA and FQGNSA. CDR3 protein: CASSPSSYEQYF. In DNA form, the CDR3 reads TGTGCCAGCAGCCCGAGCTCCTACGAGCAGTACTTC.

The chain recombines TRBV6-5 with TRBJ2-1, with a tentative D call TRBD2 (6 bases). Between the trimmed V and J ends, which lost 2 bases and 6 bases, there was a span of 17 bases. Germline CDR1 reads MNHEY; CDR2 reads SVGAGI. The CDR3 extends over 16 amino acids. The CDR3 loop reads CASSYKVTGVANEQFF. CDR3 bases: TGTGCCAGCAGTTACAAGGTGACGGGAGTAGCCAATGAGCAGTTCTTC.

The gene calls are TRBV7-9 and TRBJ2-7; the match to TRBD1 covers 7 bases. This CDR3 comprises 14 residues. With V trimmed by 4 bases and J by 5 bases, 8 bases remained unmatched. Per the germline V gene, CDR1 is SEHNR and CDR2 is FQNEAQ (reference sequence). CDR3 nucleotide sequence: TGTGCCAGCAGCTCAGGACAGGAACTAGACGAGCAGTACTTC. The encoded protein is CASSSGQELDEQYF. Complete variable domain (other parts from reference TRBV7-9 and TRBJ2-7): DTGVSQNPRHKITKRGQNVTFRCDPISEHNRLYWYRQTLGQGPEFLTYFQNEAQLEKSRLLSDRFSAERPKGSFSTLEIQRTEQGDSAMYLCASSSGQELDEQYFGPGTRLTVT.

The genes are TRBV9 and TRBJ1-2, with 7 positions matching TRBD1. The CDR3 consists of 13 residues. J gave up 3 bases and V 6 bases, and 5 bases lay outside the gene matches. Germline V gene sequence: CDR1 SGDLS, CDR2 YYNGEE. CDR3: CASTHGTDYGYTF. CDR3 bases: TGTGCCAGCACCCATGGGACAGACTATGGCTACACCTTC.

J is TRBJ2-1 and V is TRBV2; 11 nucleotides match TRBD1. The germline V gene encodes CDR1 SNHLY and CDR2 FYNNEI. The CDR3 totals 13 residues. Losses at the gene ends were 6 bases for V and 8 bases for J; bases not matched to a gene: 3. The CDR3 bases are TGTGCCAGCAGGCGGACAGGGGGCGATGAGCAGTTCTTC. The encoded protein is CASRRTGGDEQFF.

The CDR3 region has the DNA TGCGCCAGCAGTGAGGGAACAGGGGGTTCGAATCAGCCCCAGCATTTT. Protein product: CASSEGTGGSNQPQHF. The V call is TRBV10-2, the J call TRBJ1-5, with 8 bases aligning to TRBD1. This CDR3 contains 16 residues. Germline V CDR1 and CDR2: WSHSY, SAAADI. V lost 2 bases, J lost 4 bases, and 7 bases stayed unmatched.

The chain joins TRBV6-5 to TRBJ2-3, with D possibly TRBD1 on 5 matching bases. Trimming pared 5 bases from V and 8 bases from J, leaving 20 bases between. The germline CDR1 and CDR2 sequences are MNHEY and SVGAGI. There are 15 residues in the CDR3. The CDR3 region has the DNA TGTGCCAGCAGTGGGGTTTGGGCCGCTAGGGGTACGCAGTATTTT. It yields the protein CASSGVWAARGTQYF.

The chain is built from TRBV6-5 and TRBJ1-4, with TRBD1 as a possible D gene (5 bases). CDR3 size: 15 residues. Between the trimmed V and J ends, which lost 6 bases and 8 bases, there was a span of 19 bases. In germline, CDR1 is MNHEY, CDR2 SVGAGI. CDR3 amino acids: CASSPFPRGKEKLFF. CDR3 DNA sequence: TGTGCCAGCAGCCCCTTCCCGCGGGGGAAAGAAAAACTGTTTTTT.

V and J are TRBV20-1 and TRBJ2-3; D is ambiguous. This CDR3 contains 10 residues. The V gene lost 6 bases and the J gene lost 3 bases, with 4 bases spanning the gap. Per the germline V gene, CDR1 is DFQATT and CDR2 is SNEGSKA (reference sequence). The CDR3 loop is CSAETDTQYF. CDR3 bases: TGCAGTGCCGAGACAGATACGCAGTATTTT.

This clone appeared a few times. The chain links TRBV19 to TRBJ1-1, with TRBD1 as a possible D gene (6 bases). Trimming shortened V by 5 bases and J by 1 base, and 14 bases separated the two germline ends. CDR1 is LNHDA, CDR2 SQIVND, per germline (reference sequence). CDR3 size: 15 residues. The CDR3 DNA is TGTGCCAGTAGTTTCTCCCTGGACAGGAACACTGAAGCTTTCTTT. Amino acid sequence: CASSFSLDRNTEAFF.

The chain is built from TRBV7-2 and TRBJ1-5, with unresolved D. The CDR3 has 13 amino acids. Trimming took off 2 bases at V and 7 bases at J, with 9 bases between the two ends. Germline values: CDR1 SGHTA, CDR2 FQGNSA. The chain's CDR3 is CASSLTFQQPQHF. CDR3 nucleotides: TGTGCCAGCAGCTTAACGTTCCAGCAGCCCCAGCATTTT.